This TCR beta chain is drawn from a study of CXCR3-negative and CXCR3-positive naive CD8 T cells. Study-wide background: Libraries each contributed about 1.5 +/- 0.3 million TRB reads, for around 150 million in total.

UMI-tagged TRB cDNA libraries were built via 5' RACE. TCRdb reprocessed the 5' RACE reads, keeping one entry per CDR3 protein, no DNA. This sample carries some 130,000 distinct CDR3 sequences, with less than 0.3% going to the ten biggest clones. Points on this clonotype: Its antigen is undetermined.

Study results and caveats: TRBV-TRBJ usage was similar across naive CXCR3 subsets but distinct in memory cells. Researchers report CXCR3 expression partially decreased after cryopreservation, with fresh PBMCs used in most assays.

The germline CDR1 and CDR2 sequences are SGDLS and YYNGEE. CDR3 length: 15 amino acids. The chain is built from TRBV9 and TRBJ2-1; TCRdb's D call, TRBD2, is unchecked because there is no DNA. Sequenced material: naive CXCR3- CD8+ T cells from blood. The subset is: CD45RO-CCR7+CD27+CD95- naive CD8+ T cells lacking CXCR3 (TNR3-). The origin of this receptor is a human donor in good health. Some clones in this sample may be carry-over from other donors' samples. This chain's CDR3 is CASSSQAGGHNEQFF.